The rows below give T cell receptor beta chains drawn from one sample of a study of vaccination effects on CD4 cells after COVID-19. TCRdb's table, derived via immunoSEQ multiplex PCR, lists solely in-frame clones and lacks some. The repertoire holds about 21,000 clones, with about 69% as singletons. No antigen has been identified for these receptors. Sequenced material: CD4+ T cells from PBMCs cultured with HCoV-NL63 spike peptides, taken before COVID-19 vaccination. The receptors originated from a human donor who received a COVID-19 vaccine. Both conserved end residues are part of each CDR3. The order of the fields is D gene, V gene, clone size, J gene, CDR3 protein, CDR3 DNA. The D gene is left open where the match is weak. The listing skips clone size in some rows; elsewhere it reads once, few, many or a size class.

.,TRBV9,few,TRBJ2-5,CASSVGSIPQETQYF,TGTGCCAGCAGCGTAGGTAGTATCCCGCAAGAGACCCAGTACTTC
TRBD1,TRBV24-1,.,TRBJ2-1,CATSDATRGSLNEQFF,TGTGCCACCAGTGACGCCACCAGGGGGTCTCTCAATGAGCAGTTCTTC
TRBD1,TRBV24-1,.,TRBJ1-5,CATSGVGQGAQGVQPQHF,TGTGCCACCAGTGGCGTGGGACAGGGGGCTCAAGGGGTTCAGCCCCAGCATTTT
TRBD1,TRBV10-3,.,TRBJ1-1,CATRQGRAEAFF,TGTGCCACCCGACAGGGGAGGGCTGAAGCTTTCTTT
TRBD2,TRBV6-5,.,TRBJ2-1,CASIPLAGGYNEQFF,TGTGCCAGCATCCCTCTAGCGGGGGGCTACAATGAGCAGTTCTTC
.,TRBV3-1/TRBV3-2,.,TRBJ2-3,CASSQDSTGRTQYF,TGTGCCAGCAGCCAAGATTCCACAGGGAGGACGCAGTATTTT
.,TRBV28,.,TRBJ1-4,CASTVGQRGGKLFF,TGTGCCAGCACCGTCGGACAGAGAGGGGGGAAACTGTTTTTT
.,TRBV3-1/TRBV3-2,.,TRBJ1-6,CASSPRDGNSPLHF,TGTGCCAGCAGCCCCCGGGACGGGAATTCACCCCTCCACTTT
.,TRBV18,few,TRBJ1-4,CASSPRGALNEKLFF,TGTGCCAGCTCACCACGAGGGGCCCTTAATGAAAAACTGTTTTTT
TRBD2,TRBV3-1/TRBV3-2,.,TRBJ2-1,CASSPDWGGREYNEQFF,TGTGCCAGCAGCCCCGATTGGGGAGGGCGGGAATACAATGAGCAGTTCTTC
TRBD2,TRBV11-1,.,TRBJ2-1,CASTLGLANNEQFF,TGTGCCAGCACCCTCGGACTAGCGAACAATGAGCAGTTCTTC
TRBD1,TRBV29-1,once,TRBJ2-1,CSVEDPYRGNEQFF,TGCAGCGTTGAAGATCCGTACAGGGGGAATGAGCAGTTCTTC
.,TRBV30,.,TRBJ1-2,CAWYRDGYTF,TGTGCCTGGTACAGGGACGGCTACACCTTC
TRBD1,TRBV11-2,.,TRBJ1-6,CASSHRDRGISYNSPLHF,TGTGCCAGCAGCCATCGGGACAGGGGGATATCCTATAATTCACCCCTCCACTTT
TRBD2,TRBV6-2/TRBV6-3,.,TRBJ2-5,CASSYRSGRGETQYF,TGTGCCAGCAGTTACAGGAGCGGGAGGGGAGAGACCCAGTACTTC
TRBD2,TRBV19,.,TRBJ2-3,CASSTSWASGGTDTQYF,TGTGCCAGTAGTACTTCGTGGGCTAGCGGGGGCACAGATACGCAGTATTTT
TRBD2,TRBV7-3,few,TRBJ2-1,CASSPNLSGGPSTFNEQFF,TGTGCCAGCAGCCCTAACTTAAGCGGGGGGCCTTCTACCTTCAATGAGCAGTTCTTC
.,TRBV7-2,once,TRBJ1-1,CASSLWVNTEAFF,TGTGCCAGCAGCTTATGGGTGAATACTGAAGCTTTCTTT
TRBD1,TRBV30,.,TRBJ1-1,CAWSSPRTGSAFF,TGTGCCTGGAGTTCACCCCGGACAGGGAGCGCTTTCTTT
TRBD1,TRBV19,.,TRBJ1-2,CASLGRETGIGYTF,TGTGCCAGCCTGGGTCGGGAGACAGGGATTGGCTACACCTTC
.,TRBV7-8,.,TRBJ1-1,CASSLGLGAGTEAFF,TGTGCCAGCAGCTTAGGGTTGGGGGCCGGGACTGAAGCTTTCTTT
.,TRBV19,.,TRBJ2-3,CASSTTGRAPTDTQYF,TGTGCCAGTAGTACGACAGGTCGGGCCCCCACAGATACGCAGTATTTT
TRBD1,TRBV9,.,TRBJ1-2,CASSANGPIGQGAYGYTF,TGTGCCAGCAGCGCAAACGGTCCTATCGGGCAGGGGGCCTATGGCTACACCTTC
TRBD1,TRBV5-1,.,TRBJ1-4,CASSSGQGKNEKLFF,TGCGCCAGCAGCTCAGGACAGGGGAAAAATGAAAAACTGTTTTTT
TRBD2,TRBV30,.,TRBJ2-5,CAWSRPGLGLGETQYF,TGTGCCTGGAGTCGACCGGGACTAGGGCTCGGGGAGACCCAGTACTTC
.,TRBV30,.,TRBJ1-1,CAWSGDTNTEAFF,TGTGCCTGGAGTGGAGACACGAACACTGAAGCTTTCTTT
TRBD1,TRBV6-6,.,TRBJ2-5,CASSYIGTGGSETQYF,TGTGCCAGCAGCTACATCGGGACAGGGGGTTCGGAGACCCAGTACTTC
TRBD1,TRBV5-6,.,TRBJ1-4,CASSSRGKTNEKLFF,TGTGCCAGCAGCTCCAGGGGGAAGACTAATGAAAAACTGTTTTTT
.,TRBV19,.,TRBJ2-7,CASSIRSNYEQYF,TGTGCCAGTAGTATCCGGTCAAACTACGAGCAGTACTTC
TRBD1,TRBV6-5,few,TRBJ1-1,CASSYRQGAAFF,TGTGCCAGCAGTTACCGACAGGGGGCAGCTTTCTTT
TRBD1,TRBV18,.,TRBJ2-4,CASSPAPRGTGKNIQYF,TGTGCCAGCTCACCAGCCCCTCGTGGGACAGGGAAAAACATTCAGTACTTC
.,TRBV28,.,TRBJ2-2,CASTQGQNTGELFF,TGTGCCAGCACCCAGGGACAAAACACCGGGGAGCTGTTTTTT
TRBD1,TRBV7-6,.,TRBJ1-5,CASSLTTGINQPQHF,TGTGCCAGCAGCTTGACGACAGGGATCAATCAGCCCCAGCATTTT
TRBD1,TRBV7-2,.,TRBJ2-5,CASSPMGQHLETQYF,TGTGCCAGCAGCCCCATGGGACAGCATCTGGAGACCCAGTACTTC
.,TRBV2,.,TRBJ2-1,CASIFYEDFRSFGDEQFF,TGTGCCAGCATTTTCTACGAGGACTTCCGAAGTTTCGGCGATGAGCAGTTCTTC
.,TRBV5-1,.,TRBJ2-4,CASSSAGNIQYF,TGCGCCAGCAGCTCGGCGGGAAACATTCAGTACTTC
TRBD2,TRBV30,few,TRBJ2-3,CASRLAGADTQYF,TGTGCCTCCCGTCTCGCGGGAGCAGATACGCAGTATTTT
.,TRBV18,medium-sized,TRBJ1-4,CASSPDINEKLFF,TGTGCCAGCTCACCCGACATTAATGAAAAACTGTTTTTT
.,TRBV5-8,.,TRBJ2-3,CASSLAVGAKTQYF,TGTGCCAGCAGCTTGGCCGTGGGGGCCAAGACGCAGTATTTT
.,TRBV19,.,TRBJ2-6,CASSPRTASGANVLTF,TGTGCCAGTAGTCCTCGGACCGCCTCTGGGGCCAACGTCCTGACTTTC
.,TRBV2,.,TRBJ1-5,CASSEERRALAGQPQHF,TGTGCCAGCAGTGAAGAACGCCGCGCTCTTGCGGGGCAGCCCCAGCATTTT
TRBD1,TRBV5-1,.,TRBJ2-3,CASSLAGTVTDTQYF,TGCGCCAGCAGCTTGGCCGGGACAGTCACAGATACGCAGTATTTT
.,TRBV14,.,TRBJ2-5,CASSQGRQETQYF,TGTGCCAGCAGCCAGGGGAGACAAGAGACCCAGTACTTC
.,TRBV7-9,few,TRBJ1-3,CASSFPGMGNTIYF,TGTGCCAGCAGCTTCCCTGGGATGGGGAACACCATATATTTT
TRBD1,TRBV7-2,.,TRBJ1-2,CASSLEGRGSYGYTF,TGTGCCAGCAGCTTAGAGGGCAGGGGGAGCTATGGCTACACCTTC
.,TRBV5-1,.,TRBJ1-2,CASSFRRGYGYTF,TGCGCCAGCAGCTTCCGCCGGGGATATGGCTACACCTTC
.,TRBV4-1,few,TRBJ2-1,CASSPPLAGTTNEQFF,TGCGCCAGCAGCCCCCCATTGGCGGGGACGACCAATGAGCAGTTCTTC
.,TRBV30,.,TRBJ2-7,CAWSKSMSEQYF,TGTGCCTGGAGTAAATCAATGAGCGAGCAGTACTTC
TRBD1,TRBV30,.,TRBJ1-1,CAGDRVATEAFF,TGTGCCGGGGACAGGGTGGCCACTGAAGCTTTCTTT
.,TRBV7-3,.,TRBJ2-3,CASSLQASHTDTQYF,TGTGCCAGCAGCTTGCAGGCTTCCCACACAGATACGCAGTATTTT
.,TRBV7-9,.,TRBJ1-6,CASSWGGSNSPLHF,TGTGCCAGCAGCTGGGGGGGGTCTAATTCACCCCTCCACTTT
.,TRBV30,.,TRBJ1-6,CAWRDSMNSPLHF,TGTGCCTGGAGGGACTCGATGAATTCACCCCTCCACTTT
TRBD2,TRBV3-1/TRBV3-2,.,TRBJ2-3,CASSQTGLAGGQGDTQYF,TGTGCCAGCAGCCAGACGGGACTAGCGGGGGGGCAGGGAGATACGCAGTATTTT
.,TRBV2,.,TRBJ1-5,CASTSGLVKGPQHF,TGTGCCAGCACCTCGGGGCTGGTCAAGGGGCCCCAGCATTTT
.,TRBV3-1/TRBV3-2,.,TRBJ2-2,CASSLVQVTGELFF,TGTGCCAGCAGCCTCGTCCAGGTAACCGGGGAGCTGTTTTTT
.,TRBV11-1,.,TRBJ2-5,CASSLAGGVIAETQYF,TGTGCCAGCAGCTTAGCCGGGGGTGTGATAGCAGAGACCCAGTACTTC
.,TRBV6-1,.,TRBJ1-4,CASSEWYRNPTNEKLFF,TGTGCCAGCAGTGAATGGTACAGAAACCCAACTAATGAAAAACTGTTTTTT